These 23 T cell receptor beta chains were sequenced from one sample in a study of cytotoxic CD8 clonotypes in ibrutinib-treated CLL. Assay: immunoSEQ multiplex PCR; the TCRdb copy retains only in-frame clones and omits some. This sample has 60,000 to 75,000 clones, with 90% found just once. The input for sequencing was PBMCs, taken after 12 months of ibrutinib treatment. The receptors were sampled from a human donor with chronic lymphocytic leukemia.

V gene TRBV18 combines with J gene TRBJ1-3, with D hard to call. In germline, CDR1 is KGHSH, CDR2 LQKENI. V was cut by 1 base and J by 4 bases, with 8 bases left in between. The CDR3 contains 14 residues. CDR3 residues: CASSPQGAGNTIYF. In DNA form, the CDR3 reads TGTGCCAGCTCACCACAGGGTGCGGGAAACACCATATATTTT.

V and J are TRBV9 and TRBJ1-5; D remains ambiguous. In germline, CDR1 is SGDLS, CDR2 YYNGEE. Trimming cost V 0 bases and J 5 bases, with 9 bases left between them. The CDR3 is 14 amino acids. The CDR3: CASSVGIGDQPQHF. The CDR3 DNA reads as TGTGCCAGCAGCGTAGGAATTGGTGATCAGCCCCAGCATTTT.

The chain recombines TRBV6-1 with TRBJ1-3; D not resolved. The CDR3 is made up of 15 amino acids. Per the germline V gene, CDR1 is MNHNS and CDR2 is SASEGT. V lost 5 bases, J lost 4 bases, and 15 bases lay in between. CDR3 sequence reads: CASSWQQASGNTIYF. The CDR3 nucleotides are TGTGCCAGCAGTTGGCAGCAGGCAAGCGGAAACACCATATATTTT.

The chain recombines TRBV19 with TRBJ2-7, with no clear D. CDR1 and CDR2 from the germline V gene are LNHDA and SQIVND (reference sequence). The V end lost 5 bases, the J end lost 5 bases, and 13 bases lay between the germline ends. The CDR3 has 13 amino acids. The chain's CDR3 is CASSYSGRDEQYF. The DNA for the CDR3 is TGTGCCAGTAGTTATTCAGGTAGAGACGAGCAGTACTTC. Supplemented by reference TRBV19 and TRBJ2-7, the full variable domain reads DGGITQSPKYLFRKEGQNVTLSCEQNLNHDAMYWYRQDPGQGLRLIYYSQIVNDFQKGDIAEGYSVSREKKESFPLTVTSAQKNPTAFYLCASSYSGRDEQYFGPGTRLTVT.

The table lists this clone with a count of one. V gene TRBV6-1 combines with J gene TRBJ1-4; perhaps TRBD1 as D (5 bases). The CDR3 runs to 14 residues. The germline CDR1 and CDR2 sequences are MNHNS and SASEGT. V was pared by 6 bases and J by 4 bases, with 12 bases between. CDR3 loop: CASSPGGGNEKLFF. The DNA for the CDR3 is TGTGCCAGCAGCCCGGGGGGGGGTAATGAAAAACTGTTTTTT.

The V and J genes are TRBV5-6 and TRBJ2-7; tentative D call: TRBD2 (5 bases). V was cut by 1 base and J by 2 bases, with 16 bases left in between. Per the germline V gene, CDR1 is SGHDT and CDR2 is YYEEEE. The CDR3 is 16 residues long. CDR3: CASSLPAGPIPYEQYF. DNA of the CDR3: TGTGCCAGCAGCTTGCCGGCGGGTCCCATCCCCTACGAGCAGTACTTC.

This clone was found once. The chain has TRBV5-5 and TRBJ1-1; D is unclear. V gave up 2 bases and J gave up 0 bases, with 11 bases separating them. The length of the CDR3 is 15 residues. CDR1 SGHKS and CDR2 YYEKEE come from the germline V gene (reference sequence). The CDR3 DNA reads as TGTGCCAGCAGCTTAATAGGACTACTGAACACTGAAGCTTTCTTT. Translation gives CASSLIGLLNTEAFF.

The J gene is TRBJ2-1, the V gene TRBV7-3; D may be TRBD2 (5 bases). CDR3 size: 16 residues. Germline-derived CDR1 and CDR2 are SGHTA and FQGTGA. The V and J ends lost 4 bases and 0 bases respectively, with 13 bases between them. CDR3 DNA sequence: TGTGCCAGCAGCTCGGGAACTACGAGCTCCTACAATGAGCAGTTCTTC. Translated, it gives CASSSGTTSSYNEQFF.

The chain recombines TRBV7-9 with TRBJ2-3; 10 bases are a match to TRBD2. Germline V gene lookup returns CDR1 SEHNR and CDR2 FQNEAQ (reference sequence). The CDR3 is made up of 14 amino acids. V lost 6 bases to trimming and J lost 3 bases; unmatched junction nucleotides: 3. DNA of the CDR3: TGTGCCAGCAGGCTAGCGGGAGTAACAGATACGCAGTATTTT. Its protein is CASRLAGVTDTQYF.

This rearrangement joins TRBV27 to TRBJ2-7; 8 bases fit TRBD1. Germline V gene lookup returns CDR1 MNHEY and CDR2 SMNVEV (reference sequence). J gave up 2 bases and V 5 bases, and 8 bases lay outside the gene matches. The CDR3 sequence is 15 residues long. CDR3 nucleotides: TGTGCCAGCAGTCCCCCGGACAGGGTCCCCTACGAGCAGTACTTC. It translates to CASSPPDRVPYEQYF.

This clone was observed a single time. The chain links TRBV19 to TRBJ1-5; 8 bases align to TRBD1. The CDR3 has 16 residues. V dropped 4 bases and J dropped 4; count of bases not matched to a gene: 9. In germline, CDR1 is LNHDA, CDR2 SQIVND (reference sequence). Written as DNA, the CDR3 is TGTGCCAGTAGTACACGACAGGGGCATCGTAATCAGCCCCAGCATTTT. Translation: CASSTRQGHRNQPQHF.

The rearrangement uses TRBV5-6 and TRBJ2-1; 11 nucleotides align to TRBD1. The CDR3 spans 17 residues. The J segment lost 7 bases and the V segment lost 0 bases, leaving 9 bases of the junction unmatched. CDR1 is SGHDT, CDR2 YYEEEE, per germline. The CDR3 DNA reads TGTGCCAGCAGCTTGGGTTTCCGGACAGGGGGCTTGAATGAGCAGTTCTTC. It yields the protein CASSLGFRTGGLNEQFF.

In this sample, this clone turned up once. The chain has TRBV4-1 and TRBJ1-4, with no clear D. In germline, CDR1 is MGHRA, CDR2 YSYEKL. The CDR3 covers 16 residues. Trimming shortened V by 0 bases and J by 8 bases, and 16 bases separated the two germline ends. Here the CDR3 DNA reads TGCGCCAGCAGCCAAGATCGCACGCCGAAAGAGGAAAAACTGTTTTTT. Its translation is CASSQDRTPKEEKLFF.

The gene calls are TRBV4-1 and TRBJ1-2; TRBD1 agrees at 9 bases. The germline V gene has CDR1 MGHRA and CDR2 YSYEKL. V shed 3 bases, J shed 4 bases, and the junction held 24 bases outside the gene matches. The length of the CDR3 is 21 residues. The CDR3 DNA sequence: TGCGCCAGCAGCCACGACACCCCACGGAGGACAGGGGACTTGGCTACCTATGGCTACACCTTC. This encodes CASSHDTPRRTGDLATYGYTF.

The chain has TRBV6-1 and TRBJ1-5, with 7 bases aligning to TRBD1. The germline gives CDR1 MNHNS, CDR2 SASEGT. The CDR3 has 15 residues. V trimming: 5 bases; J trimming: 1 base; junction bases outside the gene matches: 5. The CDR3 DNA reads TGTGCCAGCAGTTTTGACAGGGTAAGCAATCAGCCCCAGCATTTT. Protein: CASSFDRVSNQPQHF.

J is TRBJ2-3 and V is TRBV10-3; a weak D match, TRBD1 (5 bases). Germline V gene sequence: CDR1 ENHRY, CDR2 SYGVKD. CDR3 length: 13 residues. The V and J ends lost 6 bases and 6 bases respectively, with 13 bases between them. Here the CDR3 DNA reads TGTGCCATCAGGGGGCTTGATCAGGATACGCAGTATTTT. This codes for CAIRGLDQDTQYF.

V is TRBV4-3 and J is TRBJ2-2; the D is unclear. The germline CDR1 and CDR2 sequences are LGHNA and YSLEER. V lost 1 base to trimming and J lost 3 bases, with 9 bases between them. CDR3 length: 15 amino acids. CDR3 sequence reads: CASSQVSQDTGELFF. The DNA of the CDR3 is TGCGCCAGCAGCCAAGTATCTCAGGACACCGGGGAGCTGTTTTTT.

The chain joins TRBV7-6 to TRBJ2-7; TRBD2 agrees at 10 bases. CDR1 and CDR2 (germline): SGHVS, FNYEAQ. V was pared by 5 bases and J by 1 base, with 5 bases of the junction left unmatched. The CDR3 has 15 residues. The CDR3 nucleotides read TGTGCCAGCAGCCTAACTAGCGGGGAGTCCTACGAGCAGTACTTC. Its protein product is CASSLTSGESYEQYF.

The chain carries TRBV30 and TRBJ1-1; a weak D match, TRBD1 (5 bases). This CDR3 is 14 amino acids long. Deletions cut 2 bases from V and 2 bases from J, with 12 bases between. Looked up from germline, CDR1 is GTSNPN and CDR2 is SVGIG (reference sequence). The CDR3 region has the DNA TGTGCCTGGAGTCGGGGCAGTTATAACACTGAAGCTTTCTTT. This translates into CAWSRGSYNTEAFF.

The V and J genes are TRBV2 and TRBJ2-5; 10 bases are a match to TRBD1. CDR3 length: 17 amino acids. V gave up 8 bases and J gave up 2 bases; unmatched junction bases: 14. The germline V gene has CDR1 SNHLY and CDR2 FYNNEI. CDR3 in amino acids: CASHQLVGQGSQETQYF. The DNA of the CDR3 is TGTGCCAGCCACCAGCTTGTGGGACAGGGGTCACAAGAGACCCAGTACTTC.

The chain carries TRBV7-2 and TRBJ1-5; 7 bases match TRBD1. CDR1 and CDR2 (germline): SGHTA, FQGNSA. The CDR3 sequence is 16 residues long. The ends lost 1 base at V and 3 bases at J; junction bases unmatched: 6. The DNA of the CDR3 is TGTGCCAGCAGCTTAGTTGGGACAGAGTTCAATCAGCCCCAGCATTTT. Its translation is CASSLVGTEFNQPQHF.

V usage is TRBV2 and J usage is TRBJ1-2; D perhaps matches TRBD1 (6 bases). The CDR3 runs to 14 residues. The germline V gene encodes CDR1 SNHLY and CDR2 FYNNEI. V lost 3 bases and J lost 4, with 12 bases in between. DNA for the CDR3: TGTGCCAGCAGTGATCGACAGGCCTCCTATGGCTACACCTTC. Amino acids: CASSDRQASYGYTF.

The chain employs TRBV7-8 and TRBJ2-3; D perhaps matches TRBD2 (5 bases). The length of the CDR3 is 14 residues. CDR1 is SGHVS and CDR2 is FQNEAQ in the germline V gene. V was clipped by 5 bases and J by 1 base, with 10 bases between them. The CDR3 loop is CASSPLEGTDTQYF. Here the CDR3 DNA reads TGTGCCAGCAGCCCTTTGGAGGGCACAGATACGCAGTATTTT.